The 28 T cell receptor beta chains reported below all come from one sample, sequenced in a study of molecular identifiers for immune sequencing clone quantification. Using its own MiXCR run on the PCR reads, TCRdb lists one record per CDR3 protein. The sample holds about 100,000 distinct CDR3 sequences, around 20% seen once. Sequences were obtained from naive CD8+ T cells from blood, with Jurkat cell RNA spiked in. Subset in this sample: FACS-sorted CD8+CD4-CCR7+CD45RA+ naive T cells. The receptors were gathered from a human donor in good health. Some libraries in this study had Jurkat cell RNA spiked in.

This clonotype appeared many times. The chain combines TRBV4-1 with TRBJ2-1, with D uncertain. Between the trimmed V and J ends, which lost 0 bases and 10 bases, there was a span of 16 bases. The CDR3 covers 15 residues. Germline V gene lookup returns CDR1 MGHRA and CDR2 YSYEKL. The DNA for the CDR3 is TGCGCCAGCAGCCAAGATCTTGGAACGGTCGAGGAGCAGTTCTTC. Translation gives CASSQDLGTVEEQFF.

The rearrangement uses TRBV27 and TRBJ2-7; TRBD1 matches at 7 bases. V trimming: 6 bases; J trimming: 3 bases; junction bases outside the gene matches: 11. This CDR3 has 15 amino acids. The germline gives CDR1 MNHEY, CDR2 SMNVEV (reference sequence). The chain's CDR3 is CASRVAGTDIYEQYF. In DNA, the CDR3 is TGTGCCAGCAGAGTAGCCGGGACAGATATCTACGAGCAGTACTTC.

J is TRBJ1-2 and V is TRBV5-1; D is ambiguous. Germline V lookup: CDR1 SGHRS, CDR2 YFSETQ. There are 13 residues in the CDR3. V gave up 0 bases and J gave up 4 bases, with 7 bases separating them. The chain's CDR3 is CASSLEGSYGYTF. DNA of the CDR3: TGCGCCAGCAGCTTGGAGGGCAGCTATGGCTACACCTTC.

V and J are TRBV7-8 and TRBJ1-5; the D gene is possibly TRBD1 (6 bases). Trimming removed 5 bases from V and 2 bases from J, with 16 bases in between. Germline CDR1 SGHVS, CDR2 FQNEAQ. This CDR3 comprises 16 residues. As DNA, the CDR3 is TGTGCCAGCAGCCACGCCGGACAGTTCGGCAATCAGCCCCAGCATTTT. Protein: CASSHAGQFGNQPQHF.

The table lists this clonotype with many counts. This chain joins TRBV6-5 and TRBJ2-3; 10 bases map to TRBD2. This CDR3 comprises 15 residues. The V gene end was trimmed by 7 bases and the J gene end by 1 base; junction bases not matched to a gene: 5. Germline-derived CDR1 and CDR2 are MNHEY and SVGAGI. CDR3 nucleotides: TGTGCCAGCACCCGACTAGCGGGTGGCACAGATACGCAGTATTTT. Translation gives CASTRLAGGTDTQYF.

As for this clonotype: This could be a read error, since a much larger clone is one nucleotide away. The chain couples TRBV6-5 to TRBJ2-7; 7 bases map to TRBD1. The CDR3 is 15 amino acids. Germline CDR1 MNHEY, CDR2 SVGAGI. The junction had 13 bases not matched to a gene; V was cut back by 8 bases and J by 3 bases. CDR3 in DNA: TGTGCCAGCGGTTCAAATTCGGGACAGCACTACGAGCAGTACTTC. This codes for CASGSNSGQHYEQYF.

The chain carries TRBV19 and TRBJ1-1; D gene ambiguous. The V gene lost 5 bases and the J gene lost 0 bases, with 10 bases spanning the gap. The CDR3 sequence is 14 residues long. The germline V gene encodes CDR1 LNHDA and CDR2 SQIVND (reference sequence). The CDR3 spells CASSLGPMNTEAFF. The CDR3, as DNA: TGTGCCAGTAGTCTCGGACCTATGAACACTGAAGCTTTCTTT. The whole variable domain, filled in from reference TRBV19 and TRBJ1-1, reads DGGITQSPKYLFRKEGQNVTLSCEQNLNHDAMYWYRQDPGQGLRLIYYSQIVNDFQKGDIAEGYSVSREKKESFPLTVTSAQKNPTAFYLCASSLGPMNTEAFFGQGTRLTVV.

The sample holds many counts of this clonotype. The gene calls are TRBV6-5 and TRBJ1-6; D unresolved. Germline V CDR1 and CDR2: MNHEY, SVGAGI. CDR3 length equals 13 residues. V was clipped by 7 bases and J by 8 bases, with 12 bases between them. The CDR3 spells CASTYQRDSPLHF. The CDR3 nucleotides are TGTGCCAGCACCTACCAGAGGGATTCACCCCTCCACTTT.

In regard to this clonotype: A much larger clone lies a single base off, so this may be a read error. CDR3 sequence reads: CASSFLRASGSEETQYF. The CDR3 DNA reads as TGTGCCAGCAGCTTTCTCCGGGCTAGCGGGTCAGAAGAGACCCAGTACTTC. The chain carries TRBV11-2 and TRBJ2-5; TRBD2 agrees at 8 bases. Unmatched junction bases numbered 12, after V lost 3 bases and J lost 3 bases. Per the germline V gene, CDR1 is SGHAT and CDR2 is FQNNGV. The CDR3 loop spans 17 amino acids.

This clonotype was seen many times. The V and J genes are TRBV12-5 and TRBJ1-1, with D hard to call. Germline V gene lookup returns CDR1 LGHNT and CDR2 FRNRAP. The CDR3 runs to 17 residues. V shed 7 bases and J shed 1 base, with 22 bases lying between them. The CDR3 nucleotides read TGTGCTAGTGCGAGAGACGAGGTGGGATCTGGGAACACTGAAGCTTTCTTT. As protein: CASARDEVGSGNTEAFF.

About this clonotype: A much larger clone is a single base away; this may be a read error. The chain couples TRBV19 to TRBJ2-5; TRBD2 is a possible D gene (5 bases). Germline CDR1 is LNHDA and CDR2 is SQIVND (reference sequence). The CDR3 runs to 11 residues. For the CDR3, the DNA is TGTGCCAGTAGTAGCCCGGAGGCCCAGCACTTC. The encoded protein is CASSSPEAQHF.

This clonotype appeared a few times. V and J are TRBV20-1 and TRBJ2-1; TRBD2 matches 12 bases. Germline loops: CDR1 DFQATT, CDR2 SNEGSKA (reference sequence). Losses at the gene ends were 3 bases for V and 9 bases for J; bases not matched to a gene: 9. The CDR3 length is 15 residues. The CDR3 sequence: CSAREGLAGLAEQFF. The CDR3 DNA reads TGCAGTGCTAGGGAGGGACTAGCGGGTCTTGCTGAGCAGTTCTTC.

Notes on this clonotype: A much more abundant neighbour one base away suggests this may be a read error. The chain employs TRBV27 and TRBJ2-5, with D perhaps matching TRBD1 (6 bases). From germline, CDR1 is MNHEY and CDR2 SMNVEV (reference sequence). The CDR3 covers 13 residues. CDR3: CASSRGLQETQCF. In DNA, the CDR3 is TGTGCCAGCAGCAGGGGCCTGCAAGAGACCCAGTGCTTC.

There are many counts of this clonotype. The chain couples TRBV23-1 to TRBJ2-7; 9 bases fit TRBD1. TRBV23-1 is labeled an ORF, and its function is uncertain. The CDR3 loop spans 14 amino acids. Trimming at V came to 7 bases and at J to 4 bases, leaving 8 bases not matched to a gene. The CDR3 DNA is TGCGCCAGCAAAACAGGGGGCACAGCGTACGAGCAGTACTTC. Protein product: CASKTGGTAYEQYF.

This clonotype occurred many times. The gene calls are TRBV19 and TRBJ2-3, with 8 bases fitting TRBD2. In germline, CDR1 is LNHDA, CDR2 SQIVND (reference sequence). The CDR3 extends over 15 amino acids. With V trimmed by 7 bases and J by 6 bases, 12 bases remained unmatched. CDR3 in DNA: TGTGCCAGTACCTGGACTAGCTTCCATTGGGATACGCAGTATTTT. Protein sequence: CASTWTSFHWDTQYF.

This clonotype has a count of ten or more. The chain's CDR3 is CASSLLGGGSEAFF. DNA for the CDR3: TGTGCCAGCAGCTTATTGGGGGGGGGGTCTGAAGCTTTCTTT. The chain is built from TRBV7-2 and TRBJ1-1; D perhaps matches TRBD1 (5 bases). Per germline, CDR1 SGHTA and CDR2 FQGNSA. The CDR3 has 14 residues. Trimming left V 2 bases short and J 6 bases short, with 13 bases between.

About this clonotype: This may arise from a read error, as a much more abundant clone is one base away. This chain uses TRBV6-5 with TRBJ2-6; the match to TRBD1 covers 8 bases. The CDR3 is 18 residues long. Trimming cost V 2 bases and J 0 bases; bases outside gene matches: 6. Germline assignment: CDR1 MNHEY and CDR2 SVGAGI. This chain's CDR3 is CASSYGFTGGSGANVLTF. As DNA, the CDR3 is TGTGCCAGCAGTTACGGCTTTACAGGGGGCTCTGGGGCCAACGTCCTGACTTTC.

The gene calls are TRBV24-1 and TRBJ2-2; TRBD2 might be the D (5 bases). CDR3 length: 12 amino acids. Trimming removed 8 bases from V and 4 bases from J, with 7 bases in between. From germline, CDR1 is KGHDR and CDR2 SFDVKD. The CDR3 region has the DNA TGTGCCACCAAAGGGAGCACCGGGGAGCTGTTTTTT. It encodes CATKGSTGELFF.

This clonotype was recorded a few times. The V and J genes are TRBV6-1 and TRBJ2-2; 9 nucleotides align to TRBD2. V lost 3 bases to trimming and J lost 1 base; unmatched junction nucleotides: 3. This CDR3 is 16 amino acids long. Germline CDR1 MNHNS, CDR2 SASEGT. The CDR3 region is CASSDFSGGNTGELFF. As DNA, the CDR3 is TGTGCCAGCAGTGATTTTAGCGGGGGGAACACCGGGGAGCTGTTTTTT.

This clonotype was observed at least ten times. The V call is TRBV11-2, the J call TRBJ2-3; D is ambiguous. Trimming removed 1 base from V and 0 bases from J, with 11 bases in between. The CDR3 consists of 16 residues. The germline V gene has CDR1 SGHAT and CDR2 FQNNGV. CDR3 nucleotide sequence: TGTGCCAGCAGCTTAGTCGTTAACCCTAGCACAGATACGCAGTATTTT. It encodes CASSLVVNPSTDTQYF.

Many counts were recorded for this clonotype. The chain carries TRBV20-1 and TRBJ2-3; weak D call: TRBD2 (6 bases). The germline gives CDR1 DFQATT, CDR2 SNEGSKA (reference sequence). V lost 4 bases to trimming and J lost 0 bases, with 14 bases between them. The CDR3 is 15 amino acids. The CDR3 here is CSATIVGTSTDTQYF. The CDR3 bases are TGCAGTGCTACCATCGTCGGGACTAGCACAGATACGCAGTATTTT.

This clonotype was counted many times. The chain carries TRBV11-2 and TRBJ2-3, with 8 bases identical to TRBD2. Unmatched junction bases numbered 12, after V lost 5 bases and J lost 2 bases. The V gene's germline CDR1 is SGHAT and CDR2 FQNNGV. The CDR3 spans 17 residues. The DNA of the CDR3 is TGTGCCAGCAGCACGGGGGGGACTCTTCCCTTCACAGATACGCAGTATTTT. Amino acid sequence: CASSTGGTLPFTDTQYF.

This clonotype was counted only a few times. This rearrangement joins TRBV28 to TRBJ2-2, with D possibly being TRBD1 (5 bases). This CDR3 has 14 amino acids. The germline CDR1 and CDR2 sequences are MDHEN and SYDVKM. V was shortened by 2 bases and J by 5 bases, with 9 bases between the two germline ends. CDR3 in amino acids: CASSLQGWTGELFF. CDR3 DNA sequence: TGTGCCAGCAGTTTACAGGGTTGGACCGGGGAGCTGTTTTTT.

The chain recombines TRBV20-1 with TRBJ2-3; D might be TRBD1 (5 bases). The ends were cut back, 5 bases at V and 1 base at J, with 10 bases in the middle. CDR3 length equals 13 residues. Germline values: CDR1 DFQATT, CDR2 SNEGSKA (reference sequence). The CDR3 nucleotides read TGCAGTGCTGTCAGGGAAGGCACAGATACGCAGTATTTT. Its protein is CSAVREGTDTQYF.

This clonotype was observed a few times. The V and J genes are TRBV7-9 and TRBJ2-7, with unresolved D. The germline CDR1 and CDR2 sequences are SEHNR and FQNEAQ (reference sequence). There are 12 residues in the CDR3. V lost 1 base and J lost 7, with 8 bases in between. CDR3 DNA sequence: TGTGCCAGCAGCTTAGACAGTTGGGAGCAGTACTTC. Its protein product is CASSLDSWEQYF.

As to this clonotype: With a much larger clone just one base away, this may be a read error. The chain is built from TRBV5-6 and TRBJ2-7; tentatively, D is TRBD1 (6 bases). Per germline, CDR1 SGHDT and CDR2 YYEEEE. The ends were cut back, 6 bases at V and 0 bases at J, with 19 bases in the middle. This CDR3 is 16 amino acids long. The CDR3 nucleotides read TGTGCCAGCAACCGCAGACAGGTAGCCAGCTCCTACGAGCAGTACTTC. Amino acid sequence: CASNRRQVASSYEQYF.

The gene calls are TRBV27 and TRBJ2-7; D is uncertain. Trimming pared 4 bases from V and 0 bases from J, leaving 10 bases between. The length of the CDR3 is 14 residues. Per the germline V gene, CDR1 is MNHEY and CDR2 is SMNVEV (reference sequence). CDR3 sequence reads: CASSWAYGSYEQYF. Here the CDR3 DNA reads TGTGCCAGCAGTTGGGCATACGGCTCCTACGAGCAGTACTTC.

The V gene is TRBV19, the J gene TRBJ1-1; D gene uncertain. V was shortened by 3 bases and J by 1 base, with 9 bases between the two germline ends. Germline CDR1 and CDR2: LNHDA and SQIVND (reference sequence). The CDR3 is 14 amino acids. The CDR3 DNA follows: TGTGCCAGTAGTATTTACACGGGGAACACTGAAGCTTTCTTT. Translated: CASSIYTGNTEAFF.